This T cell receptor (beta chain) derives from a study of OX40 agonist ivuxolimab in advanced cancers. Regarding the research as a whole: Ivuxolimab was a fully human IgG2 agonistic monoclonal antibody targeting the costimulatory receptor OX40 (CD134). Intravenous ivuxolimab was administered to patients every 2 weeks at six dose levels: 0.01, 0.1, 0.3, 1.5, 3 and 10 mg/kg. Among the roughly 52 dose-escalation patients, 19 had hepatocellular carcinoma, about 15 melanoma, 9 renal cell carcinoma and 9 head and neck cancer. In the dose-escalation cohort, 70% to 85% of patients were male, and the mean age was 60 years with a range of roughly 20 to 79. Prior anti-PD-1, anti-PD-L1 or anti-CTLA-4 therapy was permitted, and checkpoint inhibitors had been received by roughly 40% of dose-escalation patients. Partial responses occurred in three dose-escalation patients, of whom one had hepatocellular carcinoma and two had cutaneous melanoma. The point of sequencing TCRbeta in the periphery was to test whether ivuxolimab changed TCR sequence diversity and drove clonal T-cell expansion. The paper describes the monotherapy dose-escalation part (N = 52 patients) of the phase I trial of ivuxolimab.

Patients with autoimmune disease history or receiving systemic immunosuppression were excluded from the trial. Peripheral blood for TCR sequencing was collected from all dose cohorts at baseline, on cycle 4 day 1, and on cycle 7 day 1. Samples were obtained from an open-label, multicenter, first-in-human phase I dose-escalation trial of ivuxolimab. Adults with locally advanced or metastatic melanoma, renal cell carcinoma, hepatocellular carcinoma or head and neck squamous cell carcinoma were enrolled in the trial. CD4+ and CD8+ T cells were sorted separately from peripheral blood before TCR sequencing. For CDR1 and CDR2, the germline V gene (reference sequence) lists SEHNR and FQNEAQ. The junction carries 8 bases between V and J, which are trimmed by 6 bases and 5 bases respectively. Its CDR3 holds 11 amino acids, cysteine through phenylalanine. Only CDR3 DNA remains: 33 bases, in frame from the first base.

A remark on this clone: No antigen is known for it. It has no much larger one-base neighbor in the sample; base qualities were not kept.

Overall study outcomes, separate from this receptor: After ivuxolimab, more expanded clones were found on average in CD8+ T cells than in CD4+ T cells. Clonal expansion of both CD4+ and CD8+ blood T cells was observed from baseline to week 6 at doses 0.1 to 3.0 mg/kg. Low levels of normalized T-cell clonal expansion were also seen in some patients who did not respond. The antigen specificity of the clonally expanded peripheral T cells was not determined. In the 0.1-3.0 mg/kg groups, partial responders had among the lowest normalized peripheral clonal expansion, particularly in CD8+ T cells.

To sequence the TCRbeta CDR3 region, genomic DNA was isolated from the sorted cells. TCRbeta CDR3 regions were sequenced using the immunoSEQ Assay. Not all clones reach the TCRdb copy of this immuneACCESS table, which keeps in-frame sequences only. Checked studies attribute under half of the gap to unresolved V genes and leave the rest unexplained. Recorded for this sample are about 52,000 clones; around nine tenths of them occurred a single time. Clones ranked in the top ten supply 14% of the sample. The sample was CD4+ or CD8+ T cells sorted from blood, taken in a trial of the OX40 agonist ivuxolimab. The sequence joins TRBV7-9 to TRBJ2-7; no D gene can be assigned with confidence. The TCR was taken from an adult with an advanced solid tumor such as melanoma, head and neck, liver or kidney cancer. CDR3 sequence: CASRRADEQYF. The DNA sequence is TGTGCCAGCAGAAGGGCGGACGAGCAGTACTTC.